One sample yielded the 6 T cell receptor beta chains listed below, sequenced in a study of beta chain features in type 1 diabetes. Every bit of the isolated RNA underwent reverse transcription, so sequencing read expressed TCRB transcripts. The protocol was immunoSEQ multiplex PCR, while the TCRdb copy is restricted to in-frame clones and leaves out a portion. The sample contains 850,000 to 900,000 clones, 17% of which appear only once. The sequencing sample was made of naive CD4+ T cells from blood. Receptor source: a woman between 18 and 29 years old in good health.

The rearrangement joins TRBV6-5 to TRBJ2-1; a possible D gene is TRBD1 (5 bases). V was clipped by 5 bases and J by 7 bases, with 18 bases between them. Germline V gives CDR1 MNHEY, CDR2 SVGAGI. The CDR3 sequence is 15 residues long. The CDR3 DNA sequence: TGTGCCAGCAGTCACGTATCACTCCCAGGGAATGAGCAGTTCTTC. Protein: CASSHVSLPGNEQFF.

The chain combines TRBV27 with TRBJ2-3; D is undetermined. The CDR3 contains 15 residues. Trimming pared 3 bases from V and 0 bases from J, leaving 10 bases between. Looked up from germline, CDR1 is MNHEY and CDR2 is SMNVEV (reference sequence). The CDR3: CASSFTSSSTDTQYF. The CDR3 bases are TGTGCCAGCAGTTTTACCAGTTCTAGCACAGATACGCAGTATTTT.

This sequence joins TRBV7-8 and TRBJ2-1; 13 bases are shared with TRBD2. CDR1 and CDR2 from the germline V gene are SGHVS and FQNEAQ. The CDR3 loop spans 16 amino acids. V was pared by 5 bases and J by 5 bases, with 6 bases of the junction left unmatched. In DNA, the CDR3 is TGTGCCAGCAGCCCAAAGGGGACTAGCGGGAACAATGAGCAGTTCTTC. Amino acid sequence: CASSPKGTSGNNEQFF.

The V call is TRBV4-1, the J call TRBJ2-2, with 9 bases fitting TRBD2. V shed 4 bases, J shed 1 base, and the junction held 7 bases outside the gene matches. CDR1 MGHRA and CDR2 YSYEKL come from the germline V gene. The CDR3 totals 17 residues. The CDR3 region has the DNA TGCGCCAGCAGCCCGGAGAGGACTAGCGTGAACACCGGGGAGCTGTTTTTT. Protein sequence: CASSPERTSVNTGELFF.

This clone turned up a few times. This chain uses TRBV9 with TRBJ1-2, with D uncertain. Deletions cut 2 bases from V and 0 bases from J, with 8 bases between. Germline CDR1 and CDR2: SGDLS and YYNGEE. The CDR3 extends over 14 amino acids. The CDR3 loop is CASSVGGANYGYTF. The CDR3 DNA is TGTGCCAGCAGCGTCGGAGGAGCTAACTATGGCTACACCTTC.

This clone has more than one count but fewer than ten. The V call is TRBV28, the J call TRBJ1-1, with a tentative D call TRBD1 (5 bases). There are 15 residues in the CDR3. CDR1 MDHEN and CDR2 SYDVKM come from the germline V gene. Trimming shortened V by 6 bases and J by 2 bases, and 16 bases separated the two germline ends. CDR3 nucleotides: TGTGCCAGCAGGGCCGGAGGGGCCGGAAACACTGAAGCTTTCTTT. This encodes CASRAGGAGNTEAFF. The entire variable domain, with the rest obtained from reference TRBV28 and TRBJ1-1, is as follows: DVKVTQSSRYLVKRTGEKVFLECVQDMDHENMFWYRQDPGLGLRLIYFSYDVKMKEKGDIPEGYSVSREKKERFSLILESASTNQTSMYLCASRAGGAGNTEAFFGQGTRLTVV.